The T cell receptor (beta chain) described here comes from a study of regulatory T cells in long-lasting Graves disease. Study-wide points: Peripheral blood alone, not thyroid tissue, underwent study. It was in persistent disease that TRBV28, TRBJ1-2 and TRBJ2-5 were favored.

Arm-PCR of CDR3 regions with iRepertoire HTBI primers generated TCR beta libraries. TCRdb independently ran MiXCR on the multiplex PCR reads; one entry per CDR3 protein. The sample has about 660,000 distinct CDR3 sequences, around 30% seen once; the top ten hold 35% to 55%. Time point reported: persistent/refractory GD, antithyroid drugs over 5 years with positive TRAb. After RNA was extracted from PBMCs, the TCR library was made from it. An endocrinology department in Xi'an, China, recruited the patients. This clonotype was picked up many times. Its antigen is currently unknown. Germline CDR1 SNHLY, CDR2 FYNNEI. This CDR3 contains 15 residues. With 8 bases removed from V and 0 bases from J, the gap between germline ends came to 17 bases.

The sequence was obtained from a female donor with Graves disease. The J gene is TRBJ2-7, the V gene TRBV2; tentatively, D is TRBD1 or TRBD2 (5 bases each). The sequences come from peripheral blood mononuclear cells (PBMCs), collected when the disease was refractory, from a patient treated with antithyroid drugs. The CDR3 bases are TGTGCCAGCCAGCCCGGGACCCCTAGCTCCTACGAGCAGTACTTC. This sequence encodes CASQPGTPSSYEQYF.